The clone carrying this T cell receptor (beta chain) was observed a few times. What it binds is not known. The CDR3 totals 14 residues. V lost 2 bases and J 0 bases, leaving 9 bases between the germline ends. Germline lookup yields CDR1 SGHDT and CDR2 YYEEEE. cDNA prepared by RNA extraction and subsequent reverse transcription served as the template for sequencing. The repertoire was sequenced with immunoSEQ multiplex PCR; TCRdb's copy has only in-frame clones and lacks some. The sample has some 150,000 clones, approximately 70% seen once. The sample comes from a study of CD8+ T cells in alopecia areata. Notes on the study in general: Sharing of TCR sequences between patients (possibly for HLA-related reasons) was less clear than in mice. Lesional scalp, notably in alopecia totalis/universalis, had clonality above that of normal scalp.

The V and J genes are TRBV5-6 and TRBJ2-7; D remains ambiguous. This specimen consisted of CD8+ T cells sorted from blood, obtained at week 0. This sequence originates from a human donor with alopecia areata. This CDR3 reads CASSFGSSSYEQYF. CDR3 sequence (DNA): TGTGCCAGCAGCTTTGGAAGCAGCTCCTACGAGCAGTACTTC.